This TCR beta chain came from a study of blood T cell repertoires in COVID-19. V lost 0 bases to trimming and J lost 0 bases, with 12 bases between them. Germline-derived CDR1 and CDR2 are SGHVS and FQNEAQ. The length of the CDR3 is 17 residues. Original processing methods: Using reference gene primer amplification, nucleated cell counts were estimated. Data came from immunoSEQ multiplex PCR; TCRdb stores just in-frame clones and leaves some out. The V and J calls and clone size come from that table; D and trimming were worked out from the DNA. The sample carries hundreds of thousands of clones, around 86% recorded once.

The sample was peripheral blood. The receptor was isolated from a woman between 55 and 75 years old with active or convalescent COVID-19. This chain connects TRBV7-8 to TRBJ2-4; D remains unclear. CDR3 nucleotide sequence: TGTGCCAGCAGCTTAGCTGCGTTCGAGGTAGCCAAAAACATTCAGTACTTC. This sequence encodes CASSLAAFEVAKNIQYF.